This passage covers 15 T cell receptor beta chains from one sample sequenced in a study of monozygotic twins with inflammatory bowel disease. TCRdb re-called the 5' RACE reads, yielding one record per CDR3 amino acid sequence without DNA. The ten top clones account for 2.6%, within a sample of around 370,000 distinct CDR3 sequences. The sequenced sample consisted of blood. Every receptor here comes from a human donor with ulcerative colitis or Crohn's disease, or a healthy co-twin of an affected twin (not recorded which).

V gene TRBV6-2 or TRBV6-3 combines with J gene TRBJ1-5; the TCRdb D gene call, TRBD1, has no DNA to confirm it. The CDR3 spans 16 residues. Germline lookup yields CDR1 MNHEY and CDR2 SVGEGT. CDR3 loop: CASTAEGGWRNQPQHF.

The chain combines TRBV6-1 with TRBJ2-5; TCRdb names TRBD1, which stays unverified in the absence of DNA. CDR3 length: 15 residues. The V gene's germline CDR1 is MNHNS and CDR2 SASEGT. CDR3 amino acids: CASSTDRGPQETQYF.

The CDR3 spells CASREDRESGNQPQHF. This chain uses TRBV6-1 with TRBJ1-5; TCRdb names TRBD1, which stays unverified in the absence of DNA. The V gene's germline CDR1 is MNHNS and CDR2 SASEGT. The CDR3 has 16 residues.

The chain links TRBV5-1 to TRBJ2-2; TCRdb lists TRBD1, though no DNA is available to test this call. This CDR3 is 15 amino acids long. Germline CDR1 is SGHRS and CDR2 is YFSETQ. The CDR3 is CASSPGGINTGELFF.

V and J are TRBV27 and TRBJ2-7; the D call from TCRdb, TRBD2, cannot be confirmed without DNA. CDR3 length equals 16 residues. The germline CDR1 and CDR2 sequences are MNHEY and SMNVEV (reference sequence). CDR3 region: CASRQTRTGSRAEQYF.

V gene TRBV7-9 combines with J gene TRBJ2-1; the TRBD2 assignment by TCRdb is unverifiable without DNA. CDR3 length: 15 amino acids. Germline-derived CDR1 and CDR2 are SEHNR and FQNEAQ (reference sequence). The CDR3: CASSPRSGGYNEQFF.

The rearrangement links TRBV7-2 to TRBJ2-1; TCRdb returns TRBD2, unconfirmable since there is no DNA. The CDR3 consists of 13 residues. Germline V gene sequence: CDR1 SGHTA, CDR2 FQGNSA. CDR3 sequence: CASSLIARNEQFF.

V and J are TRBV12-3 or TRBV12-4 and TRBJ2-2; TCRdb returns TRBD1, unconfirmable since there is no DNA. The CDR3 covers 16 residues. The CDR3 spells CASSSPLTGLTGELFF.

The genes are TRBV4-1 and TRBJ2-2; TCRdb picks TRBD1, but there is no DNA to check that call. Germline CDR1 and CDR2: MGHRA and YSYEKL. The CDR3 extends over 17 amino acids. CDR3 sequence: CASSQALTRDRTGELFF.

The chain joins TRBV12-3 or TRBV12-4 to TRBJ1-1; the D gene TCRdb calls, TRBD1, cannot be checked with no DNA. The CDR3 runs 15 residues. CDR3: CASSPSQGLGTEAFF.

The chain couples TRBV6-2 or TRBV6-3 to TRBJ2-6; TCRdb proposes TRBD1, but this gene call is untestable without DNA. The germline gives CDR1 MNHEY, CDR2 SVGEGT. CDR3 length: 18 residues. CDR3 loop: CASSYVTGTGSGANVLTF.

The J gene is TRBJ2-7, the V gene TRBV19. Looked up from germline, CDR1 is LNHDA and CDR2 is SQIVND (reference sequence). The CDR3 length is 14 residues. Here the CDR3 reads CASSIGGLTHEQYF.

V is TRBV5-1 and J is TRBJ2-7; TCRdb reports TRBD1, a call that lacks DNA to check it against. Per germline, CDR1 SGHRS and CDR2 YFSETQ. The CDR3 length is 16 residues. CDR3 region: CASSPRTAGAVYEQYF.

CDR3 sequence: CASSLDIPDTQYF. The chain uses TRBV5-1 and TRBJ2-3. Per the germline V gene, CDR1 is SGHRS and CDR2 is YFSETQ. The CDR3 is 13 amino acids.

J is TRBJ2-3 and V is TRBV4-3; no DNA is available, so the TRBD1 call from TCRdb remains unchecked. The germline V gene has CDR1 LGHNA and CDR2 YSLEER. The CDR3 consists of 18 residues. The CDR3: CASSPGTGAAISTDTQYF.